The 14 T cell receptor beta chains given below trace back to one sample, sequenced in a study of control samples from healthy donors and cancer patients (dated by TCRdb to about 2020). The library was built by means of the immunoSEQ multiplex PCR assay. TCRdb obtained this table from immuneACCESS and retained in-frame rearrangements with V and J assigned. These tables miss some clones; where compared with another copy, unresolved V genes account for less than half of the shortfall, and the remainder is unexplained. This sample gives 95,000 to 150,000 clones in total; over 75% of them show up just once. In total, the top ten clones hold approximately 2.9% of the sample. The sequenced sample consisted of blood. All receptors come from a man between 60 and 75 years old in good health.

This sequence joins TRBV24-1 and TRBJ2-2; D is perhaps TRBD1 (7 bases). V dropped 3 bases and J dropped 7 bases, with 17 bases sitting between them. Per germline, CDR1 KGHDR and CDR2 SFDVKD. The CDR3 covers 16 residues. In nucleotides, the CDR3 is TGTGCCACCAGTGATCCCGCAGGGGGGCTGCACGGGGAGCTGTTTTTT. This sequence encodes CATSDPAGGLHGELFF.

V and J are TRBV25-1 and TRBJ2-5; the D gene is possibly TRBD2 (6 bases). V was pared by 11 bases and J by 3 bases, with 19 bases between. Per the germline V gene, CDR1 is MGHDK and CDR2 is SYGVNS. The CDR3 runs 14 residues. The CDR3 reads CACRAGGAKETQYF. CDR3 DNA sequence: TGTGCCTGTAGGGCAGGCGGGGCGAAAGAGACCCAGTACTTC.

The chain links TRBV6-5 to TRBJ1-2; 7 bases line up with TRBD1. This CDR3 has 14 residues. Germline V gene data show CDR1 as MNHEY and CDR2 as SVGAGI. With 5 bases clipped from V and 7 bases from J, the junction kept 10 bases outside the gene matches. CDR3 sequence (DNA): TGTGCCAGCAGTATTGGGACAGCAGCCCCTGGCTACACCTTC. Translation: CASSIGTAAPGYTF.

V and J are TRBV10-1 and TRBJ2-7; D unclear. There are 11 residues in the CDR3. Per the germline V gene, CDR1 is WNHNN and CDR2 is SYGVQD (reference sequence). Trimming shortened V by 9 bases and J by 2 bases, and 8 bases separated the two germline ends. As DNA, the CDR3 is TGCGCCAGGGTCGAGGCCTACGAGCAGTACTTC. This encodes CARVEAYEQYF.

The chain joins TRBV7-2 to TRBJ1-4; TRBD1 might be the D (5 bases). There are 15 residues in the CDR3. The V and J ends lost 2 bases and 8 bases respectively, with 15 bases between them. Germline V CDR1 and CDR2: SGHTA, FQGNSA. CDR3 coding DNA: TGTGCCAGCAGCTTAAATGGGGCGCGGAACGAAAAACTGTTTTTT. Translated: CASSLNGARNEKLFF.

This clone was picked up one time. The CDR3 loop is CASSERLLAGGRGANVLTF. The CDR3 bases are TGTGCCAGCAGTGAGAGGTTGCTAGCGGGGGGGCGAGGGGCCAACGTCCTGACTTTC. The chain employs TRBV2 and TRBJ2-6; 12 bases are shared with TRBD2. This CDR3 region has 19 residues. Germline CDR1 reads SNHLY; CDR2 reads FYNNEI. With V trimmed by 3 bases and J by 4 bases, 10 bases remained unmatched.

This sequence joins TRBV19 and TRBJ2-6; 8 bases are a match to TRBD1. V shed 6 bases, J shed 1 base, and the junction held 5 bases outside the gene matches. Looked up from germline, CDR1 is LNHDA and CDR2 is SQIVND (reference sequence). The CDR3 has 16 residues. The CDR3 DNA reads as TGTGCCAGTAGAAGGACAGGGCCTTCTGGGGCCAACGTCCTGACTTTC. Residues: CASRRTGPSGANVLTF.

The chain carries TRBV6-5 and TRBJ1-2, with a weak D call TRBD1 (6 bases). The CDR3 spans 15 residues. In germline, CDR1 is MNHEY, CDR2 SVGAGI. Trimming pared 0 bases from V and 2 bases from J, leaving 10 bases between. Here the CDR3 reads CASSYSQGSNYGYTF. The CDR3 nucleotides read TGTGCCAGCAGTTACTCACAGGGATCCAACTATGGCTACACCTTC.

The chain links TRBV6-5 to TRBJ1-4; possibly TRBD1 for D (6 bases). The CDR3 loop spans 14 amino acids. The V end lost 7 bases, the J end lost 11 bases, and 20 bases lay between the germline ends. Germline CDR1 MNHEY, CDR2 SVGAGI. CDR3 sequence (DNA): TGTGCCAGCAATGGGCCCGGGACATCCGGGAAACTGTTTTTT. It is translated as CASNGPGTSGKLFF.

V and J are TRBV9 and TRBJ1-2; the D gene is possibly TRBD1 (6 bases). Germline CDR1 reads SGDLS; CDR2 reads YYNGEE. The ends were cut back, 6 bases at V and 9 bases at J, with 30 bases in the middle. This CDR3 contains 17 residues. In DNA form, the CDR3 reads TGTGCCAGCACCCGGACCAGAGGAGGGGGGCTTGACGGAAGCTACACCTTC. This codes for CASTRTRGGGLDGSYTF. The full variable domain, rest sourced from reference TRBV9 and TRBJ1-2, is DSGVTQTPKHLITATGQRVTLRCSPRSGDLSVYWYQQSLDQGLQFLIQYYNGEERAKGNILERFSAQQFPDLHSELNLSSLELGDSALYFCASTRTRGGGLDGSYTFGSGTRLTVV.

The chain employs TRBV4-2 and TRBJ2-7; the match to TRBD2 covers 9 bases. The CDR3 runs 16 residues. The V segment lost 0 bases and the J segment 7 bases; nucleotides outside the gene matches: 10. Germline values: CDR1 LGHNA, CDR2 YNFKEQ. CDR3 DNA: TGTGCCAGCAGCCAAGATTCGACTAGCGGACTAATAGAGCAGTACTTC. Translated, it gives CASSQDSTSGLIEQYF.

Comment on this clone: This sample also contains other DNA sequences that code for the same CDR3. This chain links TRBV5-1 with TRBJ2-1; D possibly uses TRBD1 or TRBD2 (6 bases each). Germline CDR1 SGHRS, CDR2 YFSETQ. The CDR3 consists of 15 residues. V lost 0 bases, J lost 2 bases, and 9 bases lay in between. Here the CDR3 reads CASSLDGGPYNEQFF. As DNA, the CDR3 is TGCGCCAGCAGCTTGGACGGGGGCCCCTACAATGAGCAGTTCTTC.

The chain recombines TRBV28 with TRBJ1-5; possibly TRBD1 for D (5 bases). Germline V CDR1 and CDR2: MDHEN, SYDVKM. The CDR3 runs 12 residues. V lost 6 bases and J 6 bases, leaving 9 bases between the germline ends. The CDR3: CASRGGFQPQHF. CDR3 coding DNA: TGTGCCAGCAGGGGGGGGTTTCAGCCCCAGCATTTT.

This clone has only one observation. The chain carries TRBV28 and TRBJ2-7, with TRBD1 matching 9 bases. CDR1 is MDHEN and CDR2 is SYDVKM in the germline V gene. This CDR3 comprises 18 residues. V dropped 4 bases and J dropped 3; count of bases not matched to a gene: 16. The CDR3, as DNA: TGTGCCAGCAGTTCTCCGACACCACGGGACAGGGATTACTACGAGCAGTACTTC. This codes for CASSSPTPRDRDYYEQYF.